A single sample gave rise to the 28 T cell receptor beta chains below, sequenced in a study of T cell clonality in common variable immunodeficiency (dated by TCRdb to about 2015). Libraries were made using the immunoSEQ multiplex PCR assay. What TCRdb holds here is the immuneACCESS table cut down to in-frame rearrangements. Part of the clones is not present; checked against another copy, under half of the missing clones reflect an unresolved V gene, and the others are unexplained. This sample holds about 45,000 clones in total, without any singletons. The ten most abundant clones make up approximately 0.71% of the sample. The sample comprised peripheral blood mononuclear cells. The source of these receptors is a person aged 18-70 years in good health.

This clone appeared many times. Read data end 3 residues before the CDR3 end; the end is taken from the germline J gene. The rearrangement joins TRBV4-2 to TRBJ2-1; 11 bases line up with TRBD2. The ends lost 1 base at V and 7 bases at J; junction bases unmatched: 9. The germline gives CDR1 LGHNA, CDR2 YNFKEQ. The CDR3 has 17 amino acids. This CDR3 is CASSQALRASGGNEQFF. The part of the CDR3 DNA that was read is TGTGCCAGCAGCCAAGCTCTCCGGGCTAGCGGGGGGAATGAG.

Ten or more counts support this clone. The sequenced fragment ends 3 residues before the CDR3 boundary, so the rest is inferred from the germline J gene. The chain couples TRBV27 to TRBJ1-1; 9 bases align to TRBD1. The CDR3 has 14 residues. Trimming cost V 4 bases and J 3 bases; bases outside gene matches: 3. The germline V gene encodes CDR1 MNHEY and CDR2 SMNVEV (reference sequence). The CDR3 protein is CASSWGQGDTEAFF. CDR3 DNA, as far as it was read: TGTGCCAGCAGTTGGGGACAGGGCGACACTGAA.

The table lists this clone with many counts. The read finishes 3 residues shy of the CDR3 end, and the germline J gene is used to complete it. The V call is TRBV7-2, the J call TRBJ1-2; a weak D match, TRBD1 (5 bases). Germline assignment: CDR1 SGHTA and CDR2 FQGNSA. The CDR3 has 13 amino acids. V lost 3 bases, J lost 3 bases, and 8 bases lay in between. The part of the CDR3 DNA that was read is TGTGCCAGCAGCTTGGGGCAGGACTATGGC. It encodes CASSLGQDYG. The full CDR3 protein is CASSLGQDYGYTF. Filled out from reference TRBV7-2 and TRBJ1-2, the complete variable domain reads GAGVSQSPSNKVTEKGKDVELRCDPISGHTALYWYRQSLGQGLEFLIYFQGNSAPDKSGLPSDRFSAERTGGSVSTLTIQRTQQEDSAVYLCASSLGQDYGYTFGSGTRLTVV.

This clone was recorded many times. Sequencing ends 3 residues short of the CDR3 end; the germline J gene provides the rest. The rearrangement joins TRBV20-1 to TRBJ1-1, with no clear D. The CDR3 spans 14 residues. Germline CDR1 is DFQATT and CDR2 is SNEGSKA (reference sequence). Between the trimmed V and J ends, which lost 1 base and 4 bases, there was a span of 13 bases. CDR3 bases read: TGCAGTGCTAGAGCTAAGGGTGTAGTCACTGAA. Translation: CSARAKGVVTE. The whole CDR3 sequence is CSARAKGVVTEAFF.

This clone occurred many times. The DNA read from the CDR3 is TGTGCCAGCAGCCCTCAAGGAGGGACTAGCGCCATAAATGAG. This codes for CASSPQGGTSAINE. The whole CDR3 protein reads CASSPQGGTSAINEQFF. This chain connects TRBV28 to TRBJ2-1, with TRBD2 identical over 10 bases. The CDR3 goes on 3 residues after the read ends, and that part is filled in from the germline J gene. Germline V gene data show CDR1 as MDHEN and CDR2 as SYDVKM. This CDR3 region has 17 residues. Trimming took 6 bases from V and 7 from J; bases not matched to a gene: 15.

This clone was observed at least ten times. The read falls 3 residues short of the CDR3 end, and the missing part is taken from the germline J gene. The J gene is TRBJ1-2, the V gene TRBV11-2; D is ambiguous. The CDR3 length is 15 residues. The V and J ends lost 1 base and 6 bases respectively, with 15 bases between them. Germline values: CDR1 SGHAT, CDR2 FQNNGV. CDR3 in amino acids: CASSLGHSLRDGYTF. The covered CDR3 bases are TGTGCCAGCAGCTTAGGGCACTCCCTCCGGGATGGC.

There are many counts of this clone. The sequence runs out 3 residues before the end of the CDR3; the remainder is reconstructed from the germline J gene. This rearrangement joins TRBV19 to TRBJ2-7; D perhaps matches TRBD1 (5 bases). CDR1 is LNHDA and CDR2 is SQIVND in the germline V gene (reference sequence). The length of the CDR3 is 14 residues. Trimming took off 5 bases at V and 0 bases at J, with 11 bases between the two ends. The CDR3 spells CASSSRRGSYEQYF. Incomplete CDR3 DNA: TGTGCCAGTAGTTCTAGAAGGGGCTCCTACGAG.

In this sample, this clone turned up many times. The CDR3 end falls 3 residues outside the read, so it is completed with the germline J gene. J is TRBJ2-7 and V is TRBV20-1; 11 bases are a match to TRBD2. The CDR3 has 15 amino acids. CDR1 DFQATT and CDR2 SNEGSKA come from the germline V gene (reference sequence). V dropped 6 bases and J dropped 0; count of bases not matched to a gene: 7. Here the CDR3 reads CSALLAGGSSYEQYF. Partial CDR3 DNA: TGCAGTGCACTCCTAGCGGGGGGAAGCTCCTACGAG.

This clone showed up many times. The read terminates 3 residues ahead of where the CDR3 ends, so the germline J gene completes it. The chain combines TRBV7-9 with TRBJ2-1; 9 positions agree with TRBD2. Germline assignment: CDR1 SEHNR and CDR2 FQNEAQ (reference sequence). V gave up 3 bases and J gave up 8 bases; unmatched junction bases: 8. The CDR3 covers 15 residues. Partial CDR3 DNA: TGTGCCAGCAGCTTTGCGGGAGGGCCGCGGGATGAG. Protein: CASSFAGGPRDE. The whole CDR3 reads CASSFAGGPRDEQFF.

This clone was picked up many times. The CDR3 end falls 3 residues outside the read, so it is completed with the germline J gene. The chain has TRBV30 and TRBJ1-2; D is unresolved. Germline values: CDR1 GTSNPN, CDR2 SVGIG (reference sequence). V shed 0 bases and J shed 4 bases, with 9 bases lying between them. The CDR3 has 13 residues. This CDR3 reads CAWSVSPVYGYTF. The sequenced part of the CDR3 DNA is TGTGCCTGGAGTGTTAGTCCTGTCTATGGC.

This clone was seen many times. Read coverage stops 3 residues before the CDR3 terminus; the germline J gene supplies the remainder. The chain joins TRBV6-2 or TRBV6-3 to TRBJ2-3, with 11 bases lining up with TRBD2. V gave up 3 bases and J gave up 1 base; unmatched junction bases: 6. The CDR3 sequence is 17 residues long. CDR1 and CDR2 (germline): MNHEY, SVGEGT. Incomplete CDR3 DNA: TGTGCCAGCAGTTATTGGACTAGCGGGTCGCGCACAGATACG. Residues: CASSYWTSGSRTDT. The whole CDR3 reads CASSYWTSGSRTDTQYF.

This clone was counted many times. The observed sequence ends 3 residues before the CDR3 terminus, with the missing tail filled in from the germline J gene. The genes are TRBV7-6 and TRBJ2-7, with a possible D match to TRBD1 (6 bases). Per germline, CDR1 SGHVS and CDR2 FNYEAQ. The CDR3 sequence is 15 residues long. Trimming took 2 bases from V and 2 from J, leaving 13 bases between them. CDR3 DNA, as far as it was read: TGTGCCAGCAGCTTAAGGGCAGGGGCTACCTACGAG. This gives the protein CASSLRAGATYE. The full CDR3 reads CASSLRAGATYEQYF.

This clone was counted ten times or more. The read halts 3 residues ahead of the CDR3 end, with the missing end drawn from the germline J gene. The chain has TRBV15 and TRBJ2-7, with a tentative D call TRBD1 (5 bases). Trimming took 0 bases from V and 1 from J, leaving 16 bases between them. The CDR3 sequence is 17 residues long. Germline V gene lookup returns CDR1 LNHNV and CDR2 YYDKDF (reference sequence). Here the CDR3 reads CATSRDLLDITSYEQYF. Partial CDR3 DNA: TGTGCCACCAGCAGAGATCTATTGGACATAACTTCCTACGAG.

This clone came up many times. The read gets to within 3 residues of the CDR3 end, and the germline J gene fills in the rest. The rearrangement joins TRBV20-1 to TRBJ2-7, with 7 bases matching TRBD2. V trimming: 2 bases; J trimming: 2 bases; junction bases outside the gene matches: 18. Germline V gene lookup returns CDR1 DFQATT and CDR2 SNEGSKA (reference sequence). The length of the CDR3 is 18 residues. CDR3 in amino acids: CSARYGGEPEAAAYEQYF. The sequenced CDR3 bases are TGCAGTGCTAGATATGGGGGGGAGCCGGAGGCGGCTGCCTACGAG.

In this sample, this clone turned up many times. Read data end 3 residues before the CDR3 end; the end is taken from the germline J gene. V is TRBV20-1 and J is TRBJ1-3, with 7 positions matching TRBD1. Germline loops: CDR1 DFQATT, CDR2 SNEGSKA (reference sequence). This CDR3 is built from 14 residues. The trim removed 3 bases at V and 3 bases at J, leaving 5 bases unmatched. This chain's CDR3 is CSASRGAFGNTIYF. The sequenced part of the CDR3 DNA is TGCAGTGCTAGCAGGGGGGCTTTTGGAAACACC.

This clone has a count of ten or more. CDR3 bases read: TGTGCCAGCAGTACCACAGGCGGGGCTTTCTACAATGAG. Protein: CASSTTGGAFYNE. The entire CDR3 is CASSTTGGAFYNEQFF. V gene TRBV28 combines with J gene TRBJ2-1, with D maybe TRBD2 (6 bases). The read falls 3 residues short of the CDR3 end, and the missing part is taken from the germline J gene. This CDR3 has 16 amino acids. The ends were cut back, 5 bases at V and 3 bases at J, with 17 bases in the middle. The germline V gene has CDR1 MDHEN and CDR2 SYDVKM.

This clone was seen ten or more times. The CDR3 end is not reached by the read, which stops 3 residues before it; the germline J gene fills it in. The rearrangement uses TRBV28 and TRBJ2-7; D is uncertain. Trimming stripped 2 bases from V and 2 bases from J, with 10 bases between. The CDR3 runs 14 residues. Germline CDR1 is MDHEN and CDR2 is SYDVKM. The covered CDR3 bases are TGTGCCAGCAGTTTAGACGGCGGAACCTACGAG. Its translation is CASSLDGGTYE. The CDR3, in full, reads CASSLDGGTYEQYF.

This clone was detected ten times or more. Read coverage stops 3 residues before the CDR3 terminus; the germline J gene supplies the remainder. This chain uses TRBV7-8 with TRBJ2-7; maybe TRBD2 (5 bases). Germline CDR1 is SGHVS and CDR2 is FQNEAQ. V shed 1 base and J shed 0 bases, with 16 bases lying between them. The CDR3 consists of 17 residues. The CDR3 sequence is CASSLEFGGPTSYEQYF. The DNA read from the CDR3 is TGTGCCAGCAGCTTAGAGTTCGGCGGGCCGACCTCCTACGAG.

This clone was observed many times. The CDR3 end lies 3 residues beyond the end of the read and is filled in from the germline J gene. This chain joins TRBV12-3 or TRBV12-4 and TRBJ1-6; unclear D gene. This CDR3 comprises 17 residues. V was cut by 1 base and J by 2 bases, with 12 bases left in between. The sequenced part of the CDR3 DNA is TGTGCCAGCAGTTTAGAGTCGGGGATGGCCTATAATTCACCC. As protein: CASSLESGMAYNSP. The CDR3 as a whole reads CASSLESGMAYNSPLHF.

This clone has at least ten counts. The CDR3 end lies 3 residues beyond the end of the read and is filled in from the germline J gene. This chain links TRBV7-8 with TRBJ1-1; perhaps TRBD1 as D (5 bases). Germline V gives CDR1 SGHVS, CDR2 FQNEAQ. CDR3 length: 13 residues. Trimming pared 5 bases from V and 2 bases from J, leaving 9 bases between. Here the CDR3 reads CASSARGNTEAFF. Partial CDR3 DNA: TGTGCCAGCAGCGCAAGGGGAAACACTGAA.

This clone came up many times. The read is 3 residues too short to cover the CDR3 end, so that end is filled in from the germline J gene. The chain has TRBV13 and TRBJ2-1; no definite D call. Looked up from germline, CDR1 is PRHDT and CDR2 is FYEKMQ (reference sequence). This CDR3 comprises 13 residues. V gave up 5 bases and J gave up 6 bases, with 11 bases separating them. Partial CDR3 DNA: TGTGCCAGCAGCCCCCGAGTAGTCAATGAG. This codes for CASSPRVVNE. The CDR3 reads in full as CASSPRVVNEQFF.

This clone has a count of ten or more. The read gets to within 3 residues of the CDR3 end, and the germline J gene fills in the rest. V gene TRBV20-1 combines with J gene TRBJ1-2; a weak D match, TRBD1 (5 bases). CDR1 DFQATT and CDR2 SNEGSKA come from the germline V gene (reference sequence). V was trimmed by 3 bases and J by 7 bases, leaving 21 bases between them. The CDR3 runs to 15 residues. The CDR3 DNA, read in part, is TGCAGTGCTAGGAACCCGGGCTCCAGGGCCGGTGGC. As protein: CSARNPGSRAGG. The complete CDR3 protein is CSARNPGSRAGGYTF.

There are many counts of this clone. The read falls 3 residues short of the CDR3 end, and the missing part is taken from the germline J gene. The V gene is TRBV18, the J gene TRBJ1-2; 9 bases line up with TRBD1. The CDR3 has 15 residues. V trimming: 3 bases; J trimming: 5 bases; junction bases outside the gene matches: 7. The V gene's germline CDR1 is KGHSH and CDR2 LQKENI. The DNA read from the CDR3 is TGTGCCAGCTCACCTGAACAGGGGGCAAGATATGGC. Amino acid sequence: CASSPEQGARYG. The complete CDR3 protein is CASSPEQGARYGYTF.

This clone was picked up many times. The CDR3 extends 3 residues past the end of the read, so its final part is completed from the germline J gene. V usage is TRBV11-3 and J usage is TRBJ2-2; 7 bases are a match to TRBD2. CDR3 length equals 15 residues. V trimming: 4 bases; J trimming: 5 bases; junction bases outside the gene matches: 7. Germline V gene sequence: CDR1 SGHNT, CDR2 YENEEA. The part of the CDR3 DNA that was read is TGTGCCAGCAGCTCCGAGCGGGACTGGACCGGGGAG. Its translation is CASSSERDWTGE. The entire CDR3 sequence reads CASSSERDWTGELFF. The variable domain in full, with the rest retrieved from reference TRBV11-3 and TRBJ2-2, is EAGVVQSPRYKIIEKKQPVAFWCNPISGHNTLYWYLQNLGQGPELLIRYENEEAVDDSQLPKDRFSAERLKGVDSTLKIQPAELGDSAVYLCASSSERDWTGELFFGEGSRLTVL.

This clone was seen many times. The read terminates 3 residues ahead of where the CDR3 ends, so the germline J gene completes it. This chain connects TRBV7-9 to TRBJ2-1, with TRBD2 identical over 11 bases. CDR3 size: 15 residues. The V segment lost 5 bases and the J segment 4 bases; nucleotides outside the gene matches: 4. Germline CDR1 reads SEHNR; CDR2 reads FQNEAQ (reference sequence). The sequenced CDR3 bases are TGTGCCAGCAGCCGACTAGCGGGGAGTTACAATGAG. Protein product: CASSRLAGSYNE. The CDR3 as a whole reads CASSRLAGSYNEQFF.

In its sample, this clone was seen many times. The CDR3 extends 3 residues past the end of the read, so its final part is completed from the germline J gene. The rearrangement uses TRBV20-1 and TRBJ1-1; D unclear. CDR3 length: 13 amino acids. Trimming removed 3 bases at V and 1 base at J, with 9 bases between. In germline, CDR1 is DFQATT, CDR2 SNEGSKA (reference sequence). The sequenced part of the CDR3 DNA is TGCAGTGCTAGCTGGTCAGGGAACACTGAA. Translation: CSASWSGNTE. The CDR3 in full is CSASWSGNTEAFF.

This clone has a count of ten or more. The CDR3 end is not reached by the read, which stops 3 residues before it; the germline J gene fills it in. This chain links TRBV11-2 with TRBJ2-5; possible D gene TRBD2, 5 bases. The germline V and J ends were trimmed by 5 bases and 2 bases, with 12 bases remaining between them. This CDR3 region has 14 residues. Per the germline V gene, CDR1 is SGHAT and CDR2 is FQNNGV. The CDR3 loop reads CASSPGSQQETQYF. The sequenced part of the CDR3 DNA is TGTGCCAGCAGCCCGGGGTCGCAACAAGAGACC. Full variable domain (outside the CDR3, taken from reference TRBV11-2 and TRBJ2-5): EAGVAQSPRYKIIEKRQSVAFWCNPISGHATLYWYQQILGQGPKLLIQFQNNGVVDDSQLPKDRFSAERLKGVDSTLKIQPAKLEDSAVYLCASSPGSQQETQYFGPGTRLLVL.

This clone was counted ten times or more. CDR3 DNA (partial): TGCAGTGCTAGAGGGGCAGGGACTAACGAC. As protein: CSARGAGTND. The whole CDR3 sequence reads CSARGAGTNDYTF. This rearrangement joins TRBV20-1 to TRBJ1-2; maybe TRBD1 (5 bases). The DNA ends 3 residues before the CDR3 does, and the rest of the CDR3 is filled in from the germline J gene. Looked up from germline, CDR1 is DFQATT and CDR2 is SNEGSKA (reference sequence). The CDR3 has 13 residues.